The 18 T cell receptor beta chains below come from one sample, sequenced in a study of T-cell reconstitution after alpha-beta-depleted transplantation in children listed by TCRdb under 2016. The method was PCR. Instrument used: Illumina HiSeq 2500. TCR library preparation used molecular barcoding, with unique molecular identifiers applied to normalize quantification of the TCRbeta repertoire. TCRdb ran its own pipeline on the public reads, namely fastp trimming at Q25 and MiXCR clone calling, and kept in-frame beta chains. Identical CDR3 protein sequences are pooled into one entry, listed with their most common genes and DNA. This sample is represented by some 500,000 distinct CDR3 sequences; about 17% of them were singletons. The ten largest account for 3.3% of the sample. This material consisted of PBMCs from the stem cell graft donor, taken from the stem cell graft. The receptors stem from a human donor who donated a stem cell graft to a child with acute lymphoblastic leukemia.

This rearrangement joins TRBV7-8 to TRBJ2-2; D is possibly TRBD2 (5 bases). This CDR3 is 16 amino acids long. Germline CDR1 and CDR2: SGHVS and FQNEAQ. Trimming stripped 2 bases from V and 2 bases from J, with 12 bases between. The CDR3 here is CASSLRTGGNTGELFF. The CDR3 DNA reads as TGTGCCAGCAGCTTACGGACTGGCGGAAACACCGGGGAGCTGTTTTTT.

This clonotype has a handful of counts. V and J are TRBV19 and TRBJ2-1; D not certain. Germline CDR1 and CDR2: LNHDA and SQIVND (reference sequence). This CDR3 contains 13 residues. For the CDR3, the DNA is TGTGCTACCACCCCAGCCCGGGTTAATGAGCAGTTCTTC. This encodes CATTPARVNEQFF.

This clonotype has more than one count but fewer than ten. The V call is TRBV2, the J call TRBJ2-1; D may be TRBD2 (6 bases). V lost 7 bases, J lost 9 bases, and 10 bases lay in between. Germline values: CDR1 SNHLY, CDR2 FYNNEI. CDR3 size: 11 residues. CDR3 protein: CASTEGSEQFF. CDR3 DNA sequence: TGTGCCAGCACGGAGGGCAGTGAGCAGTTCTTC. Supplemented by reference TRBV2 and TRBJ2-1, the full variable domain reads EPEVTQTPSHQVTQMGQEVILRCVPISNHLYFYWYRQILGQKVEFLVSFYNNEISEKSEIFDDQFSVERPDGSNFTLKIRSTKLEDSAMYFCASTEGSEQFFGPGTRLTVL.

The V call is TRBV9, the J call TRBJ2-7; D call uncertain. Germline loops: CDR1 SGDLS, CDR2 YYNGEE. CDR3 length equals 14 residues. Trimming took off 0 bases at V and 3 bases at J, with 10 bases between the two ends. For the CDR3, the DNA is TGTGCCAGCAGCGTAGGGGTGGGAAACTACGAGCAGTACTTC. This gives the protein CASSVGVGNYEQYF.

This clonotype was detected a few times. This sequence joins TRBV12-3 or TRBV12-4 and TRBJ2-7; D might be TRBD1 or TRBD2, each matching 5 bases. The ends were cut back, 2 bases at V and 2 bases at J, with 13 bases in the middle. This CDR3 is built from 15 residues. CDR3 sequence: CASSLTLRGAYEQYF. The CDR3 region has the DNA TGTGCCAGCAGTTTAACCCTGAGGGGCGCCTACGAGCAGTACTTC.

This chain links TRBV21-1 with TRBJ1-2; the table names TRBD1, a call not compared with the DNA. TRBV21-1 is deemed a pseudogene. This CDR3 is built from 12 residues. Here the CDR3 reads CASRKTGNGYTF. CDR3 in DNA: TGTGCCAGCAGGAAGACAGGGAATGGCTACACCTTC.

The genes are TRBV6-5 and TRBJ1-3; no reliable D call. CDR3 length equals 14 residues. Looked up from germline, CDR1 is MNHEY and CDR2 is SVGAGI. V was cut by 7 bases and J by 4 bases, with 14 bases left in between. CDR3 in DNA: TGTGCCAGCACTTCTGCGGGGAAAGGAAACACCATATATTTT. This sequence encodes CASTSAGKGNTIYF.

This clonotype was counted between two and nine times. The CDR3 sequence is CASSPTSGRGGNEQFF. The CDR3 coding sequence is TGTGCCAGCAGTCCCACTAGCGGGAGGGGGGGGAATGAGCAGTTCTTC. The V call is TRBV12-3 or TRBV12-4, the J call TRBJ2-1, with TRBD2 matching 13 bases. V lost 5 bases, J lost 7 bases, and 8 bases stayed unmatched. The CDR3 is 16 residues long.

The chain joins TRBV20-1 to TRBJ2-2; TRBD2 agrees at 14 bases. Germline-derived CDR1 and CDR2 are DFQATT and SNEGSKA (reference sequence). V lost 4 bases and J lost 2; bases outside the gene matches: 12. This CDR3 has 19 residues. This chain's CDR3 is CSANGLAGGGGGNTGELFF. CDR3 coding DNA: TGCAGTGCTAACGGACTAGCGGGAGGCGGGGGCGGAAACACCGGGGAGCTGTTTTTT.

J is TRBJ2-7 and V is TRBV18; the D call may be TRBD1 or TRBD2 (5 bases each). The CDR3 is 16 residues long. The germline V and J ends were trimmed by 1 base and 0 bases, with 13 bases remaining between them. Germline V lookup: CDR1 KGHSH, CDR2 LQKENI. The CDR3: CASSPRGSGASYEQYF. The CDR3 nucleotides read TGTGCCAGCTCACCACGGGGATCCGGGGCCTCCTACGAGCAGTACTTC.

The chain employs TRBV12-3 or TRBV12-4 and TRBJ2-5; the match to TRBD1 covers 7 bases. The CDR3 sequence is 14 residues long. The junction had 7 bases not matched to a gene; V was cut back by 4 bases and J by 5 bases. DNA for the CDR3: TGTGCCAGCAGTTCCGGACAGGTCAGGGAGACCCAGTACTTC. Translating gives CASSSGQVRETQYF.

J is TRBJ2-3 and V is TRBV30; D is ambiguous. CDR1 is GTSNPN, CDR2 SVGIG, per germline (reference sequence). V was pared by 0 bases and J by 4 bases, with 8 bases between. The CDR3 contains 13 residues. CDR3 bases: TGTGCCTGGAGTGTTATCTCTGCAGATACGCAGTATTTT. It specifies CAWSVISADTQYF.

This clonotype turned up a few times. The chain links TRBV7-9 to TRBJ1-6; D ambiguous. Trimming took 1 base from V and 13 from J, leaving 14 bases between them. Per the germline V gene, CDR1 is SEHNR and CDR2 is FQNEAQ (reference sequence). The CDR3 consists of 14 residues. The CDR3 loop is CASSLEVSGSPLHF. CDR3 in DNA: TGTGCCAGCAGCTTAGAGGTCTCGGGGTCGCCCCTCCACTTT.

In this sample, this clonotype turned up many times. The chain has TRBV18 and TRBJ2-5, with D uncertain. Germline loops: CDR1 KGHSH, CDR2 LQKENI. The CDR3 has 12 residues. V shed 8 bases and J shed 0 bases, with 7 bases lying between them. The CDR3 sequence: CASSPYQETQYF. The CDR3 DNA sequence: TGTGCCAGCAGCCCGTACCAAGAGACCCAGTACTTC.

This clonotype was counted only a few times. CDR3 sequence: CASSTGTDTLYEQYF. Written as DNA, the CDR3 is TGTGCCAGCAGTACAGGGACCGACACCCTCTACGAGCAGTACTTC. This chain joins TRBV12-3 or TRBV12-4 and TRBJ2-7; D is possibly TRBD1 (6 bases). The CDR3 consists of 15 residues. Trimming took 5 bases from V and 3 from J, leaving 17 bases between them.

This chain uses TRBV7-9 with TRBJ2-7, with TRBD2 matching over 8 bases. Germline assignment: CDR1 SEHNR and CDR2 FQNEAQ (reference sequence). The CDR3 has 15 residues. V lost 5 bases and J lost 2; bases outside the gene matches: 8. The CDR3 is CASSPVLAGTYEQYF. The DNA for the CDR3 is TGTGCCAGCAGCCCCGTTCTAGCGGGCACCTACGAGCAGTACTTC.

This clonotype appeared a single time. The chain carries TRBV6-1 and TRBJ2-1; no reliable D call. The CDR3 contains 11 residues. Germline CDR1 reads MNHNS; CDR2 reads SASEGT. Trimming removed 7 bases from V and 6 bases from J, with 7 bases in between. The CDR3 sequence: CASTSGNEQFF. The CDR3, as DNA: TGTGCCAGCACATCGGGCAATGAGCAGTTCTTC.

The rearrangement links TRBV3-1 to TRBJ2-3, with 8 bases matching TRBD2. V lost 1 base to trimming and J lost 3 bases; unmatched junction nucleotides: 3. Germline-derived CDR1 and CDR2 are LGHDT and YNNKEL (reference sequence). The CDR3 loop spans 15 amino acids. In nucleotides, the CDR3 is TGTGCCAGCAGCCAAGGAGCGGGAGCTACAGATACGCAGTATTTT. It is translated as CASSQGAGATDTQYF.